These 17 T cell receptor beta chains came from one sample sequenced in a study of shared clonotypes between healthy human individuals. Sequencing was performed with immunoSEQ multiplex PCR; in TCRdb, only in-frame clones are kept and a portion is missing. The sample lists around 530,000 clones; roughly 72% were seen once. The sequenced sample was PBMCs. The receptors were gathered from a woman in her forties in good health. Some clones in this sample may be carry-over from other donors' samples.

The rearrangement uses TRBV9 and TRBJ2-2; D assignment may be TRBD1 or TRBD2 (5 bases each). This CDR3 comprises 14 residues. V was pared by 5 bases and J by 1 base, with 9 bases between. Germline assignment: CDR1 SGDLS and CDR2 YYNGEE. The CDR3 DNA reads as TGTGCCAGCAGTGGGACGGTGAACACCGGGGAGCTGTTTTTT. Translating gives CASSGTVNTGELFF.

The chain uses TRBV9 and TRBJ2-3; TRBD2 matches 7 bases. V lost 0 bases to trimming and J lost 2 bases; unmatched junction nucleotides: 9. Germline CDR1 and CDR2: SGDLS and YYNGEE. This CDR3 comprises 17 residues. The CDR3, as DNA: TGTGCCAGCAGCGTAGTGGGAGGGGCGACCCCCACAGATACGCAGTATTTT. Translation: CASSVVGGATPTDTQYF.

This chain uses TRBV25-1 with TRBJ2-7, with TRBD1 matching over 9 bases. Germline lookup yields CDR1 MGHDK and CDR2 SYGVNS. The CDR3 sequence is 14 residues long. With V trimmed by 6 bases and J by 3 bases, 6 bases remained unmatched. CDR3 sequence reads: CASRPGQGRYEQYF. DNA for the CDR3: TGTGCCAGCAGACCGGGACAGGGACGCTACGAGCAGTACTTC.

In its sample, this clone was seen once. This chain's CDR3 is CASSFASGIFNEQFF. Written as DNA, the CDR3 is TGTGCCAGCAGTTTCGCTAGCGGGATCTTCAATGAGCAGTTCTTC. This chain connects TRBV27 to TRBJ2-1; TRBD2 agrees at 9 bases. Germline CDR1 is MNHEY and CDR2 is SMNVEV (reference sequence). The CDR3 sequence is 15 residues long. V shed 3 bases and J 6 bases; nucleotides not matched to a gene: 6.

The rearrangement uses TRBV7-2 and TRBJ2-3; 15 bases fit TRBD2. Trimming at V came to 1 base and at J to 0 bases, leaving 5 bases not matched to a gene. Germline V CDR1 and CDR2: SGHTA, FQGNSA. The CDR3 runs 19 residues. The CDR3 spells CASSLVPGLAGGSTDTQYF. In DNA form, the CDR3 reads TGTGCCAGCAGCTTAGTCCCTGGACTAGCGGGAGGGAGCACAGATACGCAGTATTTT.

This clone appeared many times. A read error is possible here, since a much larger clone lies one base away. Other DNA sequences within the sample encode an identical CDR3. The chain employs TRBV7-9 and TRBJ1-1; D uncertain. This CDR3 has 13 residues. With 2 bases removed from V and 0 bases from J, the gap between germline ends came to 4 bases. Germline CDR1 is SEHNR and CDR2 is FQNEAQ (reference sequence). The CDR3 region has the DNA TGTGCCAGCAGCTTACAGATGAACACTGAAGCTTTCTTT. Its protein product is CASSLQMNTEAFF.

This clone was detected a few times. In the same sample, other DNA sequences code for this CDR3. The chain combines TRBV30 with TRBJ1-5, with D unresolved. The CDR3 totals 13 residues. The V gene lost 0 bases and the J gene lost 4 bases, with 7 bases spanning the gap. Germline lookup yields CDR1 GTSNPN and CDR2 SVGIG (reference sequence). CDR3 amino acids: CAWSVRQNQPQHF. The CDR3 DNA is TGTGCCTGGAGTGTACGGCAGAATCAGCCCCAGCATTTT.

This clone was recorded a few times. The chain has TRBV28 and TRBJ2-7, with 11 bases that match TRBD1. The J segment lost 0 bases and the V segment lost 5 bases, leaving 6 bases of the junction unmatched. In germline, CDR1 is MDHEN, CDR2 SYDVKM. The CDR3 covers 16 residues. The CDR3 spells CASSPQGTGGSYEQYF. The CDR3 nucleotides are TGTGCCAGCAGTCCCCAAGGGACAGGGGGCTCCTACGAGCAGTACTTC.

The chain recombines TRBV7-9 with TRBJ1-2, with 8 nucleotides matching TRBD1. Germline values: CDR1 SEHNR, CDR2 FQNEAQ (reference sequence). With V trimmed by 6 bases and J by 5 bases, 5 bases remained unmatched. This CDR3 region has 13 residues. The CDR3 sequence is CASSDRGEYGYTF. Written as DNA, the CDR3 is TGTGCCAGCAGTGACAGGGGAGAGTATGGCTACACCTTC.

This clone was seen ten or more times. The rearrangement uses TRBV7-3 and TRBJ2-5, with D maybe TRBD2 (5 bases). Germline V gene sequence: CDR1 SGHTA, CDR2 FQGTGA. V lost 1 base to trimming and J lost 4 bases, with 10 bases between them. CDR3 length: 14 amino acids. The CDR3 DNA reads TGTGCCAGCAGCTTAAGCGCTAGCTCAGAGACCCAGTACTTC. It is translated as CASSLSASSETQYF.

The rearrangement links TRBV5-1 to TRBJ2-5, with 12 bases matching TRBD2. The CDR3 has 16 residues. Germline CDR1 is SGHRS and CDR2 is YFSETQ. The junction had 4 bases not matched to a gene; V was cut back by 0 bases and J by 4 bases. CDR3 region: CASSLETSGSGETQYF. Written as DNA, the CDR3 is TGCGCCAGCAGCTTGGAGACTAGCGGGAGTGGAGAGACCCAGTACTTC.

The V and J genes are TRBV5-1 and TRBJ2-3, with 16 bases identical to TRBD2. From germline, CDR1 is SGHRS and CDR2 YFSETQ. This CDR3 is 17 amino acids long. V dropped 4 bases and J dropped 0; count of bases not matched to a gene: 2. CDR3 DNA sequence: TGCGCCAGCAGCACGGGACTAGCGGGAGGGAGCACAGATACGCAGTATTTT. It codes for CASSTGLAGGSTDTQYF.

The chain is built from TRBV4-3 and TRBJ2-5; weak D call: TRBD1 (5 bases). The germline gives CDR1 LGHNA, CDR2 YSLEER. Trimming took 1 base from V and 2 from J, leaving 11 bases between them. This CDR3 has 15 residues. CDR3 protein: CASSQGQFGQETQYF. The CDR3 coding sequence is TGCGCCAGCAGCCAAGGACAGTTTGGGCAAGAGACCCAGTACTTC.

This clone came up a few times. The rearrangement uses TRBV9 and TRBJ1-4; 9 nucleotides align to TRBD1. The CDR3 length is 16 residues. With 3 bases clipped from V and 6 bases from J, the junction kept 9 bases outside the gene matches. The germline CDR1 and CDR2 sequences are SGDLS and YYNGEE. The CDR3 loop reads CASSDLGQGHDEKLFF. CDR3 nucleotide sequence: TGTGCCAGCAGCGACCTTGGACAGGGGCATGATGAAAAACTGTTTTTT.

The J gene is TRBJ1-1, the V gene TRBV18; 11 bases map to TRBD1. The CDR3 loop spans 16 amino acids. Germline trimming cut 9 bases from V and 1 base from J; bases unmatched to any gene: 10. CDR1 and CDR2 (germline): KGHSH, LQKENI. CDR3 nucleotide sequence: TGTGCCAGTTCCTCCGGGACAGGGGGATGGAACACTGAAGCTTTCTTT. Translating gives CASSSGTGGWNTEAFF.

The gene calls are TRBV5-1 and TRBJ1-4; 8 bases are a match to TRBD1. The germline CDR1 and CDR2 sequences are SGHRS and YFSETQ. The CDR3 is 14 residues long. The V gene end was trimmed by 0 bases and the J gene end by 6 bases; junction bases not matched to a gene: 1. DNA of the CDR3: TGCGCCAGCAGCTTGGACAGGGGGGATGAAAAACTGTTTTTT. Translating gives CASSLDRGDEKLFF.

In its sample, this clone was seen once. The rearrangement uses TRBV28 and TRBJ1-4, with TRBD1 matching over 10 bases. V dropped 8 bases and J dropped 7; count of bases not matched to a gene: 7. Per the germline V gene, CDR1 is MDHEN and CDR2 is SYDVKM. This CDR3 contains 14 residues. As DNA, the CDR3 is TGTGCCAGCCATACCGGGACAGGGGTTGAAAAACTGTTTTTT. Its protein product is CASHTGTGVEKLFF.